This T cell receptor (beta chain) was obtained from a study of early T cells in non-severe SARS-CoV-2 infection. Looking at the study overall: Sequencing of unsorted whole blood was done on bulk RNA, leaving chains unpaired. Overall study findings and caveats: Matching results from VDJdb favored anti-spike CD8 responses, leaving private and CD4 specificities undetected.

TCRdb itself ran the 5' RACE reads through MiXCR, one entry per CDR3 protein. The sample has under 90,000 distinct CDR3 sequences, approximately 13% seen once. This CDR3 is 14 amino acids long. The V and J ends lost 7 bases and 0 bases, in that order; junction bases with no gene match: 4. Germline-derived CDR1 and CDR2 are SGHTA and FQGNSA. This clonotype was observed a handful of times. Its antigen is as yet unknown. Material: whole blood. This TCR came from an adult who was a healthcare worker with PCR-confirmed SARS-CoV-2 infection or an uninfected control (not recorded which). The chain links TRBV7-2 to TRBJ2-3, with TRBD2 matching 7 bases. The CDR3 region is CASKLRGSTDTQYF. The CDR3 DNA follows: TGTGCCAGCAAGTTGCGGGGGAGCACAGATACGCAGTATTTT.